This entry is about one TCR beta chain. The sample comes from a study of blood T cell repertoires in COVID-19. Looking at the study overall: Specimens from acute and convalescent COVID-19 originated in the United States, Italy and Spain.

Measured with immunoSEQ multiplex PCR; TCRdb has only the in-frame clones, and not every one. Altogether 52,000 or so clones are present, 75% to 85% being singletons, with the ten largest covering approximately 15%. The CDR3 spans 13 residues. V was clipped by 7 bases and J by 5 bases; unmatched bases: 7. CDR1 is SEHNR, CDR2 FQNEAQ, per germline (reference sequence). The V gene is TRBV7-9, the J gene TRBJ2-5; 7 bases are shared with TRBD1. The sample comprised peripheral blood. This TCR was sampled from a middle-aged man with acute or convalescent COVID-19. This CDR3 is CASTNPGGETQYF. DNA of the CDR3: TGTGCCAGCACCAACCCAGGGGGTGAGACCCAGTACTTC.